This T cell receptor beta chain was identified during a study of shared clonotypes between healthy human individuals. Study-wide results and caveats: The represented genetic and exposure-history diversity was limited by the small number of donors.

The study drew all its donors from Caucasian adults living in Nashville, Tennessee. There are 12 residues in the CDR3. Germline lookup yields CDR1 MNHEY and CDR2 SMNVEV (reference sequence). The V end lost 0 bases, the J end lost 5 bases, and 4 bases lay between the germline ends. Remarks on this clone: Its specificity is not known. This sample also contains other DNA sequences that code for the same CDR3.

Sequenced by immunoSEQ multiplex PCR; TCRdb stores in-frame clones only, minus some. The sample shows around 500,000 clones, 70% to 80% of them seen only once. Sequencing was done on a sample of PBMCs. The J gene is TRBJ2-5, the V gene TRBV27; D unclear. The sequence came from a woman between 35 and 50 years old in good health. Some clones in this sample may be carry-over from other donors' samples. The CDR3 DNA sequence: TGTGCCAGCAGTTTATCCGGTGAGACCCAGTACTTC. Protein sequence: CASSLSGETQYF.